This T cell receptor beta chain was observed in a study of OX40 agonist ivuxolimab in advanced cancers. Study information: Across the patients, intravenous ivuxolimab was delivered every 2 weeks at 0.01 to 10 mg/kg. A mean age of around 63 years, range about 20 to 85, was recorded, and 82.7% were male.

Regarding this clone: As yet, its antigen is unknown.

Study conclusions and caveats: CD4+ and CD8+ blood T cells expanded clonally by week 6 at 0.1 to 3.0 mg/kg.

Trimming at V came to 1 base and at J to 0 bases, leaving 2 bases not matched to a gene. The germline V gene encodes CDR1 SGHNT and CDR2 YENEEA. The CDR3 runs 16 residues. The assay was immunoSEQ multiplex PCR, and TCRdb's table has in-frame clones only and misses some. The sample lists about 66,000 clones, about nine tenths seen once, with 2% to 2.5% in the top ten. This clonotype was obtained from an adult with an advanced solid tumor such as melanoma, head and neck, liver or kidney cancer. The rearrangement joins TRBV11-3 to TRBJ2-3; 9 nucleotides line up with TRBD2. The source was CD4+ or CD8+ T cells sorted from blood, collected in a trial of the OX40 agonist ivuxolimab. Here the CDR3 reads CASSLGLAGSTDTQYF. CDR3 nucleotide sequence: TGTGCCAGCAGCTTAGGGCTAGCGGGAAGCACAGATACGCAGTATTTT. The whole variable domain, filled in from reference TRBV11-3 and TRBJ2-3, reads EAGVVQSPRYKIIEKKQPVAFWCNPISGHNTLYWYLQNLGQGPELLIRYENEEAVDDSQLPKDRFSAERLKGVDSTLKIQPAELGDSAVYLCASSLGLAGSTDTQYFGPGTRLTVL.